The next 18 T cell receptor beta chains were all read from a single sample in a study of blood T cells in healthy people across ages. Primed by a sample-barcoded 5' primer and a J-beta primer mix, a second PCR proceeded for 7 to 11 cycles. TCRdb fed the 5' RACE reads into MiXCR, producing one record per CDR3 protein. The top ten clones hold approximately 20% of a sample with some 690,000 distinct CDR3 sequences, about a fifth of them seen once. The sequencing input was blood. The receptors come from a man between 65 and 85 years old in good health.

V and J are TRBV25-1 and TRBJ2-7, with D uncertain. The CDR3 consists of 14 residues. Germline CDR1 MGHDK, CDR2 SYGVNS. V was trimmed by 3 bases and J by 0 bases, leaving 9 bases between them. CDR3 amino acids: CASSEARSSYEQYF. CDR3 nucleotide sequence: TGTGCCAGCAGTGAGGCGAGGAGCTCCTACGAGCAGTACTTC.

The rearrangement joins TRBV9 to TRBJ1-1; D perhaps matches TRBD1 (5 bases). This CDR3 contains 14 residues. The ends were cut back, 3 bases at V and 1 base at J, with 10 bases in the middle. Per the germline V gene, CDR1 is SGDLS and CDR2 is YYNGEE. The CDR3 here is CASSAGRQNTEAFF. The CDR3 nucleotides are TGTGCCAGCAGCGCGGGACGGCAGAACACTGAAGCTTTCTTT.

This clonotype was seen at least ten times. The chain combines TRBV18 with TRBJ2-6, with D possibly being TRBD2 (6 bases). Germline CDR1 is KGHSH and CDR2 is LQKENI. Between the trimmed V and J ends, which lost 6 bases and 1 base, there was a span of 13 bases. The length of the CDR3 is 16 residues. The CDR3 nucleotides are TGTGCCAGCTCCACCAACGGGGGATCTGGGGCCAACGTCCTGACTTTC. Protein product: CASSTNGGSGANVLTF. Filled out from reference TRBV18 and TRBJ2-6, the complete variable domain reads NAGVMQNPRHLVRRRGQEARLRCSPMKGHSHVYWYRQLPEEGLKFMVYLQKENIIDESGMPKERFSAEFPKEGPSILRIQQVVRGDSAAYFCASSTNGGSGANVLTFGAGSRLTVL.

J is TRBJ1-2 and V is TRBV2; no firm D call. With 6 bases removed from V and 8 bases from J, the gap between germline ends came to 13 bases. Per germline, CDR1 SNHLY and CDR2 FYNNEI. The CDR3 totals 12 residues. The CDR3 DNA reads as TGTGCCAGCAGGGAGGCCCGCCCCGGCTACACCTTC. Translated, it gives CASREARPGYTF.

This clonotype was detected only a few times. The chain has TRBV28 and TRBJ2-5; 8 bases align to TRBD1. Germline-derived CDR1 and CDR2 are MDHEN and SYDVKM. Unmatched junction bases numbered 14, after V lost 3 bases and J lost 11 bases. The CDR3 is 15 amino acids. DNA of the CDR3: TGTGCCAGCAGTTTCGGGACAGGTTTTTTAGTTGTGCAGTACTTC. It specifies CASSFGTGFLVVQYF.

This chain connects TRBV6-2 or TRBV6-3 to TRBJ2-1; D tentatively reads TRBD1 or TRBD2 (5 bases each). The CDR3 length is 14 residues. V was clipped by 8 bases and J by 2 bases, with 13 bases between them. The germline gives CDR1 MNHEY, CDR2 SVGEGT. In nucleotides, the CDR3 is TGTGCCAGCCTAGGGGCGGGCCCCTACAATGAGCAGTTCTTC. This encodes CASLGAGPYNEQFF.

The genes are TRBV29-1 and TRBJ1-2, with 8 bases aligning to TRBD1. This CDR3 has 13 amino acids. The V gene's germline CDR1 is SQVTM and CDR2 ANQGSEA. In DNA, the CDR3 is TGCAGTATGCGCAGGGGGCGAAAAGATGGCTACACCTTC. Its translation is CSMRRGRKDGYTF. The full variable domain, completed using reference TRBV29-1 and TRBJ1-2, is SAVISQKPSRDICQRGTSLTIQCQVDSQVTMMFWYRQQPGQSLTLIATANQGSEATYESGFVIDKFPISRPNLTFSTLTVSNMSPEDSSIYLCSMRRGRKDGYTFGSGTRLTVV.

The V gene is TRBV29-1, the J gene TRBJ1-4, with D hard to call. The germline CDR1 and CDR2 sequences are SQVTM and ANQGSEA. Trimming cost V 2 bases and J 4 bases, with 11 bases left between them. The CDR3 totals 14 residues. CDR3 region: CSVEQDRINEKLFF. The CDR3 DNA sequence: TGCAGCGTTGAACAGGACCGGATTAATGAAAAACTGTTTTTT. Drawing the rest from reference TRBV29-1 and TRBJ1-4, the complete variable domain is SAVISQKPSRDICQRGTSLTIQCQVDSQVTMMFWYRQQPGQSLTLIATANQGSEATYESGFVIDKFPISRPNLTFSTLTVSNMSPEDSSIYLCSVEQDRINEKLFFGSGTQLSVL.

This clonotype was picked up a small number of times. This chain links TRBV3-1 with TRBJ1-2, with 8 bases fitting TRBD1. Germline-derived CDR1 and CDR2 are LGHDT and YNNKEL (reference sequence). The V and J ends lost 0 bases and 8 bases, in that order; junction bases with no gene match: 5. This CDR3 region has 14 residues. CDR3 DNA: TGTGCCAGCAGCCAAGACGACAGGGGTGGAGGCTACACCTTC. It translates to CASSQDDRGGGYTF.

This clonotype has just a few counts. The V gene is TRBV6-1, the J gene TRBJ2-1; D is perhaps TRBD1 (6 bases). The V end was cut by 4 bases, the J end by 7 bases, with 20 bases between. The CDR3 totals 16 residues. Germline values: CDR1 MNHNS, CDR2 SASEGT. The CDR3 here is CASSVGGNVVGNEQFF. CDR3 DNA sequence: TGTGCCAGCAGTGTAGGGGGAAATGTCGTCGGTAATGAGCAGTTCTTC.

The chain employs TRBV15 and TRBJ2-5; D remains ambiguous. In germline, CDR1 is LNHNV, CDR2 YYDKDF (reference sequence). Trimming removed 0 bases at V and 0 bases at J, with 8 bases between. There are 15 residues in the CDR3. CDR3 in DNA: TGTGCCACCAGCAGAGACAGGCAGTACCAAGAGACCCAGTACTTC. Translated, it gives CATSRDRQYQETQYF.

V is TRBV24-1 and J is TRBJ2-3; possible D gene TRBD1, 6 bases. V was pared by 2 bases and J by 3 bases, with 11 bases between. Germline CDR1 reads KGHDR; CDR2 reads SFDVKD. The CDR3 length is 15 residues. The CDR3 is CATSDYGRGTDTQYF. In DNA, the CDR3 is TGTGCCACCAGTGATTATGGCAGGGGTACAGATACGCAGTATTTT.

This clonotype was seen only a few times. Here the CDR3 omits its conserved ending phenylalanine or tryptophan, so a read error is the likely source. V usage is TRBV11-2 and J usage is TRBJ2-5; 8 bases agree with TRBD2. The DNA end favors TRBJ2-1, so the J call may be wrong. CDR1 and CDR2 from the germline V gene are SGHAT and FQNNGV. CDR3 length: 16 residues. The CDR3 region is CASSRWGTSGNNEQFL. The CDR3, as DNA: TGTGCCAGCAGCCGCTGGGGAACTAGCGGTAACAATGAGCAGTTCCTC.

This clonotype appeared a few times. This chain connects TRBV15 to TRBJ2-5; D remains unclear. Judging by the DNA end, TRBJ2-7 fits better; the J call may be wrong. The CDR3 covers 14 residues. CDR1 is LNHNV, CDR2 YYDKDF, per germline (reference sequence). CDR3 sequence (DNA): TGTGCCACCAGCAGAGAATCGGCTGGCTACGAGCAGTACGTC. Translated, it gives CATSRESAGYEQYV.

J is TRBJ2-5 and V is TRBV5-1; TRBD2 matches at 9 bases. The length of the CDR3 is 18 residues. The V gene end was trimmed by 2 bases and the J gene end by 0 bases; junction bases not matched to a gene: 11. Germline V gives CDR1 SGHRS, CDR2 YFSETQ. CDR3 sequence (DNA): TGCGCCAGCAGCTTAGGACTAGCGTTTCGGGGACACCAAGAGACCCAGTACTTC. Translated: CASSLGLAFRGHQETQYF. Filled out from reference TRBV5-1 and TRBJ2-5, the complete variable domain reads KAGVTQTPRYLIKTRGQQVTLSCSPISGHRSVSWYQQTPGQGLQFLFEYFSETQRNKGNFPGRFSGRQFSNSRSEMNVSTLELGDSALYLCASSLGLAFRGHQETQYFGPGTRLLVL.

This clonotype was detected only a few times. The gene calls are TRBV6-2 or TRBV6-3 and TRBJ2-7; D perhaps matches TRBD2 (6 bases). TRBJ2-1 explains the end of the DNA better; the J call may be wrong. This CDR3 has 12 residues. CDR1 and CDR2 from the germline V gene are MNHEY and SVGEGT. CDR3 DNA sequence: TGTGCCAGCAGTTACGGGACTGGTGAGCAGTTCTTC. Its protein is CASSYGTGEQFF.

The genes are TRBV12-3 or TRBV12-4 and TRBJ2-5; D gene uncertain. The V end was cut by 4 bases, the J end by 11 bases, with 11 bases between. The length of the CDR3 is 11 residues. This CDR3 reads CASSSRVGQYF. The CDR3 nucleotides are TGTGCCAGCAGTTCCCGTGTGGGACAGTACTTC.

The genes are TRBV4-2 and TRBJ2-2; D not resolved. CDR3 length: 15 residues. Germline lookup yields CDR1 LGHNA and CDR2 YNFKEQ. Trimming shortened V by 1 base and J by 2 bases, and 8 bases separated the two germline ends. The CDR3 nucleotides read TGTGCCAGCAGCCAAGTCAACTCTAACACCGGGGAGCTGTTTTTT. Amino acids: CASSQVNSNTGELFF.